This T cell receptor (beta chain) stems from a study of beta chain features in type 1 diabetes. Study-wide background: The patient and healthy donor groups were comparable for age, gender and cell yields. Sorted cell examination encompassed approximately 98,000,000 cells across all samples.

CD4+ cells of the naive, central memory, regulatory and stem cell-like memory types were sorted via CD45RO/CCR7/CD25/CD127/CD95/CD27. This clone was counted between two and nine times. The target antigen is unknown. Findings and limits, study-wide: Shorter TCRB CDR3s, moderately but significantly so, were found in Type 1 diabetes patients in all four CD4+ subsets.

The V gene's germline CDR1 is SGHTA and CDR2 FQGNSA. The junction had 8 bases not matched to a gene; V was cut back by 5 bases and J by 0 bases. There are 16 residues in the CDR3. What was sequenced were expressed TCRB transcripts, since all of the isolated RNA had been reverse transcribed. TCRdb keeps only in-frame clones here, not all; method: immunoSEQ multiplex PCR. The sample has under 90,000 clones, 30% to 35% seen once; the top ten hold approximately 0.45%. The receptor was derived from a woman under 30 in good health. This chain links TRBV7-2 with TRBJ2-3; TRBD2 agrees at 7 bases. Sequencing input: stem cell memory CD4+ T cells from blood. The CDR3 here is CASSIRLAESTDTQYF. The DNA of the CDR3 is TGTGCCAGCAGCATACGGCTAGCGGAAAGCACAGATACGCAGTATTTT.